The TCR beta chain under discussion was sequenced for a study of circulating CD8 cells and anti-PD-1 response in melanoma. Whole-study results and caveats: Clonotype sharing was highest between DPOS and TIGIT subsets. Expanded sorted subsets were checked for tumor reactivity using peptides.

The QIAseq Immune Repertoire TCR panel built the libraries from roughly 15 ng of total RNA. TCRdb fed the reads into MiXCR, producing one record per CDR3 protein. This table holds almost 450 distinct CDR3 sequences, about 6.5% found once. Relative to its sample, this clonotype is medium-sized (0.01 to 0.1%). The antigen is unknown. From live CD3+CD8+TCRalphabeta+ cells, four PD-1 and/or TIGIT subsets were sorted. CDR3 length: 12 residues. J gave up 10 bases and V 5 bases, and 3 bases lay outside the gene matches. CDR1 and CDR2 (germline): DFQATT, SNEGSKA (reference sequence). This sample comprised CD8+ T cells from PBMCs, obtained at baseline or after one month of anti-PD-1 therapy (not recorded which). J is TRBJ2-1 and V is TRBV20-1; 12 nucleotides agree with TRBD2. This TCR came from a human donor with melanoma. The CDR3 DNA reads TGCAGTGCTCGCGGACTAGCGGGGGAGCAGTTCTTC. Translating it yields CSARGLAGEQFF.